This TCR beta chain was recovered during a study of blood T cells in healthy people across ages. Study in general: When template switching was applied, about one barcoded beta molecule was captured per two T cells. Broader study findings: The recorded TCR beta diversity per million T cells decreased in a roughly linear manner with age.

Combining a sample-barcoded 5' primer with a J-beta primer mix, a second PCR ran for about 6 to 11 cycles. Individual samples furnished no less than 2.5 million CDR3-containing paired-end reads apiece. TCRdb re-analysed the 5' RACE reads in MiXCR, keeping a single row per CDR3 protein. The sample shows some 920,000 distinct CDR3 sequences, around 54% of them seen only once. As to this clonotype: Its matching antigen is unknown.

For every donor, a draw yielded ten milliliters of peripheral blood. This clonotype was sampled from a woman aged 55 to 70 in good health. Sequencing input: blood.

The DNA of the CDR3 is TGTGCCAGCAACCAGAGGCGTGCTAGCTCAACCTACGAGCAGTACTTC. Residues: CASNQRRASSTYEQYF. J is TRBJ2-5 and V is TRBV28; tentatively, D is TRBD2 (5 bases). The J call may not be correct, given that the DNA end is closer to TRBJ2-7. Germline V gives CDR1 MDHEN, CDR2 SYDVKM. The CDR3 spans 16 residues.